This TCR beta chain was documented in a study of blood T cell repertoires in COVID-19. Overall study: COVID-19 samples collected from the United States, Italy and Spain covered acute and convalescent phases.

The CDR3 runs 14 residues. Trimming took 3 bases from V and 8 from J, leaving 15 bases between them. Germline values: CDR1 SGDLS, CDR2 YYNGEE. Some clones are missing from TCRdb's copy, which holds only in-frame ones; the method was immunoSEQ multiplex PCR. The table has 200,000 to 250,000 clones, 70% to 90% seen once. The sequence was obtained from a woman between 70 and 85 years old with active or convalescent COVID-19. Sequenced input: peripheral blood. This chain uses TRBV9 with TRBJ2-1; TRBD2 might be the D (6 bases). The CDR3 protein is CASSARGGTDEQFF. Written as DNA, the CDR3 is TGTGCCAGCAGCGCAAGAGGCGGGACGGATGAGCAGTTCTTC. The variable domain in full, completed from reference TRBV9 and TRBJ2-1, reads DSGVTQTPKHLITATGQRVTLRCSPRSGDLSVYWYQQSLDQGLQFLIQYYNGEERAKGNILERFSAQQFPDLHSELNLSSLELGDSALYFCASSARGGTDEQFFGPGTRLTVL.